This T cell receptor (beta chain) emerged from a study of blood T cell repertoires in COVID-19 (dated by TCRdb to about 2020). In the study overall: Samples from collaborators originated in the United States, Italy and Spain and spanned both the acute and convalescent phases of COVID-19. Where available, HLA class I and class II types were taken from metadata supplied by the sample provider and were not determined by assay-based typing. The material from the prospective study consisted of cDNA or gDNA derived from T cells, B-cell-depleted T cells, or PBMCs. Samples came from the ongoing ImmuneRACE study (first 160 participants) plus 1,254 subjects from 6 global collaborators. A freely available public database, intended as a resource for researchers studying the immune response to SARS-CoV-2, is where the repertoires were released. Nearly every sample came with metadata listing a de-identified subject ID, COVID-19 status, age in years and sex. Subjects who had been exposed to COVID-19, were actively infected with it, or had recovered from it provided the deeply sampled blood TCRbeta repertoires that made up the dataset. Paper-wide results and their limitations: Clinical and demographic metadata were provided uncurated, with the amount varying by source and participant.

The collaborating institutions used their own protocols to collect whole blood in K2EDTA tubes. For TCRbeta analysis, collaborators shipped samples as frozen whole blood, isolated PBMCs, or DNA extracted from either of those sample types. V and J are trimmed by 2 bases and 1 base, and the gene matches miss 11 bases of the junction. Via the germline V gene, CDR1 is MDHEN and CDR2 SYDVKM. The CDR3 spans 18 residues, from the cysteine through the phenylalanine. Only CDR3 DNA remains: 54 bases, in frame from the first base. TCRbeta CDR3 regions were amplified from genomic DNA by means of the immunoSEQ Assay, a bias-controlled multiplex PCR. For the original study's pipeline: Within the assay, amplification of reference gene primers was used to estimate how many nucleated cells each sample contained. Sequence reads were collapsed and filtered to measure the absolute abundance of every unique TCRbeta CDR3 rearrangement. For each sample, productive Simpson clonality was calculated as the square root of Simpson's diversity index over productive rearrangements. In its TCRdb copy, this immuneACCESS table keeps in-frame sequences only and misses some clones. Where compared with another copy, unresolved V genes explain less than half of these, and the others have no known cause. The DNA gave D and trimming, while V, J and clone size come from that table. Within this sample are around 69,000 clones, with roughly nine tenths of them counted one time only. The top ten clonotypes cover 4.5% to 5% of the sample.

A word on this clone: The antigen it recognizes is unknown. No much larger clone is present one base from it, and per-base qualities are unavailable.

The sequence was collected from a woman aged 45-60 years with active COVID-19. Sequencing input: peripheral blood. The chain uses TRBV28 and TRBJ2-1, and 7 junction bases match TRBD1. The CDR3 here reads CASSLVRGRGQSYNEQFF. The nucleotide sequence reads TGTGCCAGCAGTTTAGTCAGGGGGAGAGGTCAGTCCTACAATGAGCAGTTCTTC.